This T cell receptor (beta chain) was observed in a study of vaccination effects on CD4 cells after COVID-19. V dropped 3 bases and J dropped 7 bases, with 15 bases sitting between them. The CDR3 is made up of 15 amino acids. Germline CDR1 and CDR2: LNHDA and SQIVND (reference sequence). Using viral peptide pools, the ViraFEST assay grew out antigen-specific CD4+ T cells prior to sequencing. The authors isolated CD4+ T cells after 10 days of culture. Each participant was administered two doses of either the BNT162b2 or the mRNA-1273 vaccine. This table comes from immunoSEQ multiplex PCR, and its TCRdb copy is limited to in-frame clones, with some not included. The sample consists of about 32,000 clones, 72% of them appearing once. This clone was recorded once. What it binds is unknown.

The rearrangement joins TRBV19 to TRBJ1-4, with D maybe TRBD1 (5 bases). This sample comprised CD4+ T cells from PBMCs cultured with HCoV-229E spike peptides, obtained after COVID-19 vaccination. This sequence originates from a human donor who received a COVID-19 vaccine. CDR3 coding DNA: TGTGCCAGTAGTATTTGGGTGGGGCCCGCTGAAAAACTGTTTTTT. It translates to CASSIWVGPAEKLFF.